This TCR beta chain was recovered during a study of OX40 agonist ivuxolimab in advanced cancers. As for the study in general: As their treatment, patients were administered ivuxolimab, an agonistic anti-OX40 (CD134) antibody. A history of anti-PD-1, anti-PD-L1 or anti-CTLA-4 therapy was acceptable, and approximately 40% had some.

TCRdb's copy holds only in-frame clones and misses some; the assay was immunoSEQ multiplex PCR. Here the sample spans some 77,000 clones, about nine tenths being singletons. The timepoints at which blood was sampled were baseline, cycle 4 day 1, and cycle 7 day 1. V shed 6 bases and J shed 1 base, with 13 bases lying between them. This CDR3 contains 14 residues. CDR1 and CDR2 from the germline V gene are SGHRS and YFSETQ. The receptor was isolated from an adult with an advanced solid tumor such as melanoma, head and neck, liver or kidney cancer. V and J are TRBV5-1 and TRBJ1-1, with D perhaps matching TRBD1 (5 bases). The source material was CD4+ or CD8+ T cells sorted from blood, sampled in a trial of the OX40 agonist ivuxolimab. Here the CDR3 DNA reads TGCGCCAGCACGTGGGGGACGGCGAACACTGAAGCTTTCTTT. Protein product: CASTWGTANTEAFF.